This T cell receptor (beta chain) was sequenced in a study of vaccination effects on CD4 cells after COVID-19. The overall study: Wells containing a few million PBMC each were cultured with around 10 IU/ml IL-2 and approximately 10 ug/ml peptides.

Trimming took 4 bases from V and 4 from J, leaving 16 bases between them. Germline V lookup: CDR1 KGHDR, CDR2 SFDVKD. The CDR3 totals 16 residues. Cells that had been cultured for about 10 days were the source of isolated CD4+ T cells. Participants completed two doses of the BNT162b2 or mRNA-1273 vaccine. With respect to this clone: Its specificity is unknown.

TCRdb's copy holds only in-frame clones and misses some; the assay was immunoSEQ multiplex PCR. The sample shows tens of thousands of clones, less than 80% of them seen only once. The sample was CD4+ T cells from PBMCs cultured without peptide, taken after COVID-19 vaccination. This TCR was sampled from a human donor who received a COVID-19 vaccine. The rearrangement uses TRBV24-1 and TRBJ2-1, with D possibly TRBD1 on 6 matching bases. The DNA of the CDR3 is TGTGCCACCAGTGACCATCAGGGGTTAGGTTACAATGAGCAGTTCTTC. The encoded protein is CATSDHQGLGYNEQFF.